The 10 T cell receptor beta chains below all came from one sample that was sequenced in a study of T cell changes during pregnancy in multiple sclerosis. TCRdb keeps only in-frame clones here, not all; method: immunoSEQ multiplex PCR. The sample shows more than 35,000 clones, about nine tenths of them seen only once. The sequencing here drew on CD4+ T cells from peripheral blood mononuclear cells, taken in the first trimester of pregnancy. The receptors come from a female donor in good health, enrolled as a control in a pregnancy study.

The chain combines TRBV7-8 with TRBJ2-2, with a possible D match to TRBD2 (5 bases). The V end lost 5 bases, the J end lost 6 bases, and 16 bases lay between the germline ends. Germline values: CDR1 SGHVS, CDR2 FQNEAQ. This CDR3 spans 15 amino acids. The CDR3 nucleotides read TGTGCCAGCAGCCTCCCTCGGGGATCTTCCGGGGAGCTGTTTTTT. Residues: CASSLPRGSSGELFF.

The chain links TRBV6-5 to TRBJ1-1; 7 nucleotides agree with TRBD1. V lost 5 bases to trimming and J lost 7 bases; unmatched junction nucleotides: 10. CDR1 MNHEY and CDR2 SVGAGI come from the germline V gene. CDR3 length: 14 amino acids. CDR3 residues: CASSKNRQGDEAFF. The CDR3, as DNA: TGTGCCAGCAGTAAAAACCGACAGGGTGATGAAGCTTTCTTT.

This chain's CDR3 is CASSAVTTLTYEQYF. In nucleotides, the CDR3 is TGCGCCAGCAGTGCGGTCACGACACTTACCTACGAGCAGTACTTC. The chain has TRBV10-2 and TRBJ2-7; D remains unclear. Trimming took 4 bases from V and 2 from J, leaving 15 bases between them. Germline V lookup: CDR1 WSHSY, CDR2 SAAADI. The CDR3 totals 15 residues.

The sample holds one count of this clone. DNA of the CDR3: TGTGCCAGCAGTGAAGCTTCGTCGAGGGCTTCACCCCTCCACTTT. Translating it yields CASSEASSRASPLHF. The chain uses TRBV2 and TRBJ1-6; D is ambiguous. The CDR3 runs 15 residues. V lost 0 bases, J lost 9 bases, and 12 bases lay in between. Germline CDR1 reads SNHLY; CDR2 reads FYNNEI.

The chain is built from TRBV6-5 and TRBJ1-1; 8 bases align to TRBD1. The CDR3 is 14 residues long. CDR1 and CDR2 (germline): MNHEY, SVGAGI. The V segment lost 5 bases and the J segment 6 bases; nucleotides outside the gene matches: 8. CDR3 region: CASSGLSDRAEAFF. CDR3 nucleotide sequence: TGTGCCAGCAGTGGCCTTTCGGACAGGGCTGAAGCTTTCTTT.

This clone occurred a few times. V is TRBV18 and J is TRBJ2-5; TRBD1 might be the D (7 bases). The CDR3 extends over 15 amino acids. The V gene lost 6 bases and the J gene lost 5 bases, with 19 bases spanning the gap. Germline V CDR1 and CDR2: KGHSH, LQKENI. The CDR3 spells CASSGGTVLWETQYF. The CDR3 DNA reads TGTGCCAGCTCCGGCGGGACAGTCCTTTGGGAGACCCAGTACTTC.

The rearrangement uses TRBV6-1 and TRBJ2-3; D is possibly TRBD1 (6 bases). The CDR3 loop spans 14 amino acids. With 10 bases removed from V and 4 bases from J, the gap between germline ends came to 18 bases. Germline values: CDR1 MNHNS, CDR2 SASEGT. The DNA for the CDR3 is TGTGCCAACGAAACAGGGCGGGTCTCAGATACGCAGTATTTT. Protein product: CANETGRVSDTQYF.

V and J are TRBV7-9 and TRBJ2-1; 9 nucleotides match TRBD2. The ends lost 4 bases at V and 5 bases at J; junction bases unmatched: 12. This CDR3 contains 17 residues. Per the germline V gene, CDR1 is SEHNR and CDR2 is FQNEAQ (reference sequence). This chain's CDR3 is CASSSISSGTTNNEQFF. CDR3 nucleotides: TGTGCCAGCAGCTCGATCTCTAGCGGGACTACCAACAATGAGCAGTTCTTC. The complete variable domain, with remaining parts taken from reference TRBV7-9 and TRBJ2-1, reads DTGVSQNPRHKITKRGQNVTFRCDPISEHNRLYWYRQTLGQGPEFLTYFQNEAQLEKSRLLSDRFSAERPKGSFSTLEIQRTEQGDSAMYLCASSSISSGTTNNEQFFGPGTRLTVL.

The chain links TRBV4-1 to TRBJ1-2; 7 nucleotides line up with TRBD1. CDR1 is MGHRA and CDR2 is YSYEKL in the germline V gene. V shed 8 bases and J 3 bases; nucleotides not matched to a gene: 9. The CDR3 is 14 residues long. CDR3 sequence reads: CASAVQGSDYGYTF. The CDR3, as DNA: TGCGCCAGCGCAGTACAGGGGAGCGACTATGGCTACACCTTC.

The chain uses TRBV5-4 and TRBJ1-2, with D unresolved. The CDR3 is 13 amino acids. Germline CDR1 and CDR2: SGHNT and YYREEE (reference sequence). Trimming took off 0 bases at V and 6 bases at J, with 9 bases between the two ends. CDR3 amino acids: CASSLAGVDGYTF. In DNA, the CDR3 is TGTGCCAGCAGCTTGGCCGGGGTTGATGGCTACACCTTC.